This passage covers 17 T cell receptor beta chains from one sample sequenced in a study of blood T cell repertoires in COVID-19. Sequenced by immunoSEQ multiplex PCR; TCRdb stores in-frame clones only, minus some. The data contain about 170,000 clones, 65% to 80% of them singletons. Specimen: PBMCs or T cells enriched from blood (not recorded which). These TCRs come from a woman in her 70s in a cohort exposed to, infected with or recovered from COVID-19 (not recorded which).

The CDR3 is CASSFQGWTGELFF. CDR3 DNA sequence: TGTGCCAGCAGTTTCCAGGGTTGGACCGGGGAGCTGTTTTTT. The chain combines TRBV28 with TRBJ2-2, with D perhaps matching TRBD1 (5 bases). Germline-derived CDR1 and CDR2 are MDHEN and SYDVKM. CDR3 size: 14 residues. V was pared by 3 bases and J by 5 bases, with 10 bases between.

In its sample, this clone was seen once. The V call is TRBV6-4, the J call TRBJ2-7; TRBD2 matches 10 bases. Germline V gene data show CDR1 as MRHNA and CDR2 as SNTAGT. The CDR3 length is 16 residues. J was trimmed by 1 base and V by 7 bases; bases with no gene match: 10. Written as DNA, the CDR3 is TGTGCCAGCATAAGCGGGAGGGCCTTTAGATCCTACGAGCAGTACTTC. It codes for CASISGRAFRSYEQYF.

In its sample, this clone was seen a few times. The chain carries TRBV2 and TRBJ2-6; a weak D match, TRBD1 (6 bases). Trimming removed 9 bases from V and 0 bases from J, with 12 bases in between. CDR3 size: 15 residues. Germline assignment: CDR1 SNHLY and CDR2 FYNNEI. The CDR3 DNA reads TGTGCCAGACAAACAGGGAGCTCTGGGGCCAACGTCCTGACTTTC. This sequence encodes CARQTGSSGANVLTF.

In DNA, the CDR3 is TGTGCCAGCAGCCAAGTGGCCGGCAGGGGATTATCGTTGCACGAGCAGTACTTC. Protein sequence: CASSQVAGRGLSLHEQYF. The chain employs TRBV3-1 (or the pseudogene TRBV3-2) and TRBJ2-7; D is possibly TRBD1 (6 bases). Germline V gives CDR1 LGHDT, CDR2 YNNKEL (reference sequence). CDR3 length equals 18 residues. V lost 1 base, J lost 5 bases, and 24 bases lay in between.

This chain's CDR3 is CASRSGSGADTQYF. CDR3 DNA: TGTGCCAGCAGGAGCGGGAGTGGCGCAGATACGCAGTATTTT. This sequence joins TRBV7-3 and TRBJ2-3; 8 nucleotides match TRBD2. V trimming: 6 bases; J trimming: 4 bases; junction bases outside the gene matches: 6. The CDR3 runs 14 residues. The V gene's germline CDR1 is SGHTA and CDR2 FQGTGA.

This clone was seen only once. J is TRBJ2-6 and V is TRBV6-5; maybe TRBD1 (6 bases). The CDR3 runs to 15 residues. V shed 6 bases and J shed 2 bases, with 11 bases lying between them. CDR1 and CDR2 (germline): MNHEY, SVGAGI. CDR3 in amino acids: CASRSGETGANVLTF. Written as DNA, the CDR3 is TGTGCCAGCAGGTCAGGGGAAACTGGGGCCAACGTCCTGACTTTC.

This chain joins TRBV2 and TRBJ1-4; 8 positions match TRBD1. The V gene's germline CDR1 is SNHLY and CDR2 FYNNEI. The V gene end was trimmed by 5 bases and the J gene end by 8 bases; junction bases not matched to a gene: 7. There are 14 residues in the CDR3. The CDR3 nucleotides are TGTGCCAGCAGTCAACAGGGGGTGGGAGAAAAACTGTTTTTT. Translation: CASSQQGVGEKLFF.

As DNA, the CDR3 is TGTGCCAGCAGCTTAAGGGACAATATAGGTGAGCAGTTCTTC. It codes for CASSLRDNIGEQFF. The chain combines TRBV11-3 with TRBJ2-1; maybe TRBD1 (6 bases). The CDR3 totals 14 residues. Trimming took 2 bases from V and 9 from J, leaving 14 bases between them. Germline V gene sequence: CDR1 SGHNT, CDR2 YENEEA.

This chain uses TRBV5-1 with TRBJ1-1; D is perhaps TRBD1 (5 bases). The V and J ends lost 3 bases and 5 bases respectively, with 17 bases between them. The CDR3 is 15 residues long. Per the germline V gene, CDR1 is SGHRS and CDR2 is YFSETQ. The CDR3 sequence: CASSSGVTEGTEAFF. CDR3 coding DNA: TGCGCCAGCAGCTCGGGGGTCACTGAAGGTACTGAAGCTTTCTTT.

This rearrangement joins TRBV29-1 to TRBJ2-5; D gene uncertain. Germline CDR1 SQVTM, CDR2 ANQGSEA. The CDR3 length is 11 residues. V gave up 3 bases and J gave up 10 bases, with 12 bases separating them. The CDR3: CSVDPGPGQYF. Written as DNA, the CDR3 is TGCAGCGTTGACCCCGGTCCGGGCCAGTACTTC. The variable domain in full, with the rest retrieved from reference TRBV29-1 and TRBJ2-5, is SAVISQKPSRDICQRGTSLTIQCQVDSQVTMMFWYRQQPGQSLTLIATANQGSEATYESGFVIDKFPISRPNLTFSTLTVSNMSPEDSSIYLCSVDPGPGQYFGPGTRLLVL.

This rearrangement joins TRBV19 to TRBJ1-4, with D perhaps matching TRBD1 (6 bases). The CDR3 has 14 amino acids. CDR1 is LNHDA, CDR2 SQIVND, per germline (reference sequence). Trimming took 6 bases from V and 2 from J, leaving 10 bases between them. This CDR3 reads CASSTGSTNEKLFF. The CDR3 bases are TGTGCCAGTAGCACAGGGAGCACTAATGAAAAACTGTTTTTT.

The J gene is TRBJ1-5, the V gene TRBV5-1; TRBD1 matches 11 bases. Per germline, CDR1 SGHRS and CDR2 YFSETQ. Trimming took 0 bases from V and 7 from J; bases not matched to a gene: 3. The CDR3 has 15 amino acids. CDR3 sequence reads: CASSLGTGGGQPQHF. CDR3 nucleotides: TGCGCCAGCAGCTTGGGGACAGGGGGCGGACAGCCCCAGCATTTT.

This clone came up once. V is TRBV12-3 or TRBV12-4 and J is TRBJ1-6; 7 bases line up with TRBD1. Losses at the gene ends were 3 bases for V and 14 bases for J; bases not matched to a gene: 7. The CDR3 contains 13 residues. The DNA for the CDR3 is TGTGCCAGCAGTTTTGGCAGGGGGTGGGCCCTCCACTTT. It yields the protein CASSFGRGWALHF.

The CDR3 bases are TGTGCCAGCAGCTTGGTGTCACAAGAGACCCAGTACTTC. Its protein is CASSLVSQETQYF. J is TRBJ2-5 and V is TRBV5-4; D is unresolved. From germline, CDR1 is SGHNT and CDR2 YYREEE (reference sequence). Between the trimmed V and J ends, which lost 0 bases and 2 bases, there was a span of 5 bases. The CDR3 totals 13 residues.

The V call is TRBV4-2, the J call TRBJ2-3, with 8 nucleotides matching TRBD2. The ends lost 0 bases at V and 4 bases at J; junction bases unmatched: 3. Germline lookup yields CDR1 LGHNA and CDR2 YNFKEQ. The CDR3 extends over 15 amino acids. CDR3 bases: TGTGCCAGCAGCCAAGATCGGGGGGGCGCAGATACGCAGTATTTT. Translated: CASSQDRGGADTQYF.

J is TRBJ1-5 and V is TRBV18; 8 bases line up with TRBD1. J was trimmed by 8 bases and V by 2 bases; bases with no gene match: 11. This CDR3 is built from 16 residues. CDR1 and CDR2 (germline): KGHSH, LQKENI. DNA of the CDR3: TGTGCCAGCTCACCAAGTCTCGACAGGGGTAAAAAGCCCCAGCATTTT. Residues: CASSPSLDRGKKPQHF.

This clone turned up a few times. This sequence joins TRBV27 and TRBJ2-5, with 11 bases lining up with TRBD1. This CDR3 is built from 13 residues. J lost 7 bases, V lost 2 bases, and 0 bases had no gene match. Germline V CDR1 and CDR2: MNHEY, SMNVEV (reference sequence). The CDR3 is CASSLGQGATQYF. The CDR3 DNA sequence: TGTGCCAGCAGTTTAGGACAGGGGGCGACCCAGTACTTC.